This passage covers 14 T cell receptor beta chains from one sample sequenced in a study of T cells in Graves' hyperthyroidism and ophthalmopathy (dated by TCRdb to between 2019 and 2020). Library method: multiplex PCR. The sequencing machine was an Illumina HiSeq 2000. The TCR beta CDR3 regions were amplified from RNA transcripts. The TCR CDR3 was subjected to a first round of RT-PCR using the HTBI primer set and the Qiagen OneStep RT-PCR kit. TCRdb handled the public reads itself, with Q25 trimming in fastp and clone calling in MiXCR, and kept productive beta chains. CDR3 protein sequences are deduplicated, and each keeps its most common genes and DNA. Present in this sample are a few hundred thousand distinct CDR3 sequences, approximately 14% of which were seen just once. The leading ten clones occupy 7.3% of the sample. Sequencing used blood. The source of these receptors is a woman aged 25 to 39 with Graves' hyperthyroidism.

The sample holds many counts of this clonotype. The V call is TRBV7-2, the J call TRBJ2-7, with TRBD2 matching over 14 bases. Germline CDR1 SGHTA, CDR2 FQGNSA. This CDR3 is built from 15 residues. V dropped 5 bases and J dropped 7; count of bases not matched to a gene: 7. The chain's CDR3 is CASSEGLAGVWEQYF. The CDR3 DNA follows: TGTGCCAGCAGCGAGGGACTAGCGGGAGTTTGGGAGCAGTACTTC.

The V and J genes are TRBV20-1 and TRBJ2-5; D is unclear. Germline CDR1 reads DFQATT; CDR2 reads SNEGSKA (reference sequence). V lost 5 bases and J 0 bases, leaving 10 bases between the germline ends. The CDR3 is 13 residues long. The CDR3, as DNA: TGCAGTGCTTGGAGACCGTACCAAGAGACCCAGTACTTC. Translation gives CSAWRPYQETQYF.

This clonotype has just a few counts. The CDR3 DNA follows: TGCAGCGCGGGTCTCACAGATACGCAGTATTTT. It encodes CSAGLTDTQYF. The J gene is TRBJ2-3, the V gene TRBV29-1, with no clear D. From germline, CDR1 is SQVTM and CDR2 ANQGSEA. V dropped 7 bases and J dropped 2 bases, with 7 bases sitting between them. The CDR3 contains 11 residues.

This clonotype occurred many times. This sequence joins TRBV6-1 and TRBJ2-1; 13 bases align to TRBD2. Per the germline V gene, CDR1 is MNHNS and CDR2 is SASEGT. V dropped 6 bases and J dropped 2; count of bases not matched to a gene: 4. CDR3 size: 16 residues. CDR3 amino acids: CASSETSGRAYNEQFF. As DNA, the CDR3 is TGTGCCAGCAGCGAAACTAGCGGGAGGGCCTACAATGAGCAGTTCTTC.

In its sample, this clonotype was seen many times. The V gene is TRBV6-1, the J gene TRBJ2-7, with no clear D. Trimming took off 4 bases at V and 5 bases at J, with 15 bases between the two ends. From germline, CDR1 is MNHNS and CDR2 SASEGT. The CDR3 has 14 amino acids. The DNA for the CDR3 is TGTGCCAGCAGTGCGATACAGTCCGGACACGAGCAGTACTTC. Protein: CASSAIQSGHEQYF.

About this clonotype: One end of the junction varies from germline; a read error may be responsible. The chain combines TRBV6-2 or TRBV6-3 with TRBJ2-7; no clear D. Looked up from germline, CDR1 is MNHEY and CDR2 is SVGEGT. The CDR3 has 15 residues. The CDR3 loop is CASSYSTGLSYVQYF. Written as DNA, the CDR3 is TGTGCCAGCAGTTACTCGACCGGTCTTTCTTACGTGCAGTACTTC.

The table lists this clonotype with many counts. The chain links TRBV6-1 to TRBJ1-1; possible D gene TRBD1, 6 bases. V lost 5 bases to trimming and J lost 0 bases, with 19 bases between them. The CDR3 covers 17 residues. Germline V lookup: CDR1 MNHNS, CDR2 SASEGT. The chain's CDR3 is CASSILGGAGMNTEAFF. CDR3 bases: TGTGCCAGCAGTATACTGGGGGGGGCTGGCATGAACACTGAAGCTTTCTTT.

This clonotype has only a few counts. The V gene is TRBV29-1, the J gene TRBJ1-2; TRBD1 might be the D (5 bases). CDR3 length equals 14 residues. The V gene's germline CDR1 is SQVTM and CDR2 ANQGSEA. Deletions cut 6 bases from V and 3 bases from J, with 17 bases between. Here the CDR3 reads CSVGAGPRHYGYTF. CDR3 DNA sequence: TGCAGCGTCGGAGCAGGGCCCCGGCACTATGGCTACACCTTC.

This clonotype showed up many times. The chain employs TRBV2 and TRBJ2-1; 9 bases are shared with TRBD2. The V and J ends lost 4 bases and 3 bases, in that order; junction bases with no gene match: 4. The CDR3 consists of 15 residues. Germline V lookup: CDR1 SNHLY, CDR2 FYNNEI. CDR3 nucleotide sequence: TGTGCCAGCAGTGTTAGCGGGAGACTCTACAATGAGCAGTTCTTC. This encodes CASSVSGRLYNEQFF. Full variable domain (outside the CDR3, taken from reference TRBV2 and TRBJ2-1): EPEVTQTPSHQVTQMGQEVILRCVPISNHLYFYWYRQILGQKVEFLVSFYNNEISEKSEIFDDQFSVERPDGSNFTLKIRSTKLEDSAMYFCASSVSGRLYNEQFFGPGTRLTVL.

This clonotype came up many times. The chain carries TRBV3-1 and TRBJ1-2; 9 bases fit TRBD1. The CDR3 contains 15 residues. CDR1 is LGHDT and CDR2 is YNNKEL in the germline V gene (reference sequence). V shed 2 bases and J 4 bases; nucleotides not matched to a gene: 5. The CDR3 protein is CASSQRGQGIYGYTF. In DNA form, the CDR3 reads TGTGCCAGCAGCCAACGGGGACAGGGCATCTATGGCTACACCTTC.

This clonotype came up many times. The chain links TRBV18 to TRBJ2-7; D gene unclear. The CDR3 sequence is 16 residues long. Trimming stripped 3 bases from V and 4 bases from J, with 19 bases between. Germline CDR1 and CDR2: KGHSH and LQKENI. The CDR3 nucleotides read TGTGCCAGCTCACCTAGTGAGGCCGCCCAAGGGTACGAGCAGTACTTC. Translating it yields CASSPSEAAQGYEQYF.

Ten or more counts support this clonotype. The rearrangement joins TRBV28 to TRBJ2-7; 7 bases align to TRBD2. There are 13 residues in the CDR3. Unmatched junction bases numbered 2, after V lost 5 bases and J lost 1 base. Germline V gene sequence: CDR1 MDHEN, CDR2 SYDVKM. Here the CDR3 reads CASSQAGSYEQYF. CDR3 sequence (DNA): TGTGCCAGCAGTCAAGCGGGGTCCTACGAGCAGTACTTC.

In its sample, this clonotype was seen many times. J is TRBJ2-5 and V is TRBV18, with D unresolved. Germline CDR1 reads KGHSH; CDR2 reads LQKENI. Trimming left V 6 bases short and J 5 bases short, with 16 bases between. The CDR3 totals 14 residues. The CDR3 sequence is CASSQDPLQETQYF. The DNA for the CDR3 is TGTGCCAGCTCCCAGGACCCACTCCAGGAGACCCAGTACTTC.

This clonotype was picked up a small number of times. The chain recombines TRBV20-1 with TRBJ1-5; D not resolved. V lost 2 bases to trimming and J lost 1 base, with 15 bases between them. The germline V gene has CDR1 DFQATT and CDR2 SNEGSKA (reference sequence). This CDR3 has 16 amino acids. CDR3 in amino acids: CSARPIEAGSNQPQHF. CDR3 nucleotide sequence: TGCAGTGCTAGACCAATTGAGGCGGGGAGCAATCAGCCCCAGCATTTT.